This T cell receptor beta chain was found in a study of Ad26.COV2.S vaccination and SARS-CoV-2 variants (dated by TCRdb to the early 2020s). Broadly, across the study: Vaccine-arm donors were drawn from COV1001, a multicentre, randomized, double-blind, placebo-controlled phase I-IIa trial of Ad26.COV2.S in healthy adults. Dosing of Ad26.COV2.S was intramuscular, at either 5x10^10 or 1x10^11 viral particles, delivered as one shot or as two shots spaced 56 days apart. Investigators remained blinded to trial group allocation during experiments and outcome assessment. The specificity and breadth of SARS-CoV-2-reactive T cell receptors after Ad26.COV2.S vaccination were assessed by TCRbeta repertoire sequencing. The TCR-sequenced set comprised approximately 32 samples: 19 Ad26.COV2.S vaccine recipients, 5 placebo recipients and 8 SARS-CoV-2 convalescent individuals. Trial participants were randomized into five groups of five: low-dose or high-dose Ad26.COV2.S given once or twice, or placebo on both occasions.

TCRbeta CDR3 regions were sequenced with the immunoSEQ Assay. After extraction, genomic DNA underwent amplification by bias-controlled multiplex PCR, followed by high-throughput sequencing. Concerning the study's data processing: To quantify the absolute abundance of every unique TCRbeta CDR3 region, sequences were collapsed and filtered. Usable DNA was measured by amplifying reference genes present in all nucleated cells, and TCRbeta template counts were normalized to that usable DNA to estimate T cell fraction. Repertoire TCRs were annotated as SARS-CoV-2-specific when V gene, CDR3 amino acid sequence and J gene were exactly matched to a known reactive TCR set. The reference SARS-CoV-2 TCR set came from MIRA and was filtered for enrichment in COVID-19-positive ImmuneCODE repertoires, removing public or cross-reactive TCRs. Using the MIRA antigens, annotated TCRs were further analysed by specific ORF or by position within an ORF. Breadth was defined as the number of annotated unique rearrangements divided by the total number of unique productive rearrangements, and depth was defined as the summed frequency of the annotated unique rearrangements. TCR breadth was compared between groups using two-sided Wilcoxon rank-sum tests. TCRdb limited this immuneACCESS table to in-frame rearrangements with V and J called. A share of clones is missing; checked studies link under half to unresolved V genes, and the rest is unexplained. V, J and clone size are those of that table, while D and trimming were read from the DNA. In all, the sample holds about 320,000 clones, and over 80% of those were seen once. Together, the top ten hold about 2.1% of the sample.

CDR1 and CDR2, per the germline V gene, are SGHRS and YFSETQ. There are 13 amino acids in the CDR3, from cysteine to phenylalanine inclusive. The kept DNA is CDR3 alone, 39 bases in frame from the first base. At the junction V is shortened by 4 bases and J by 7 bases, with 15 bases in between. Notes on this clone: No antigen is known for it. Base qualities are not at hand, and no much larger clone is one base apart.

This specimen's treatment or condition label, per the study, means: 19 received Ad26.COV2.S at low or high dose, single or two shots; about 5 received placebo; per-sample allocation not given. For vaccine and placebo recipients, repertoires were sequenced using samples collected on day 63 after the first injection. Between 29 July and 7 August 2020, Cohort 1b enrolled 25 adults aged 18-55 years at one site in Boston, USA. Ad26.COV2.S consisted of a replication-incompetent adenovirus type 26 vector by which a prefusion-stabilized SARS-CoV-2 spike protein from the original Wuhan strain was expressed. The full study reports these points: The study was not powered for comparison of responses between vaccine doses or regimens. Vaccine and placebo recipients had comparable non-spike TCR breadth, which fits with the vaccine containing only spike. According to the authors, total T cell responses may have been underestimated by the TCR breadth and depth analyses. After vaccination, substantial breadth of spike-specific CD8+ and CD4+ T cell responses was reported. Ad26.COV2.S recipients had higher spike-specific TCR breadth than placebo recipients (P = 0.0014).

The sequences come from peripheral blood, collected in a trial of Ad26.COV2.S vaccine versus placebo. The chain is assembled from TRBV5-1 and TRBJ2-7; TRBD1 is a weak D gene call, 8 bases matching. The TCR sequence derives from a person aged 18-60 years who received the Ad26.COV2.S COVID-19 vaccine or a placebo. The nucleotide sequence reads TGCGCCAGCAGCAGAGGACAGGGAGGGGAGCAGTACTTC. The resulting protein is CASSRGQGGEQYF. The entire variable domain, with the stretches around the CDR3 drawn from the reference TRBV5-1 and TRBJ2-7 proteins, is KAGVTQTPRYLIKTRGQQVTLSCSPISGHRSVSWYQQTPGQGLQFLFEYFSETQRNKGNFPGRFSGRQFSNSRSEMNVSTLELGDSALYLCASSRGQGGEQYFGPGTRLTVT.